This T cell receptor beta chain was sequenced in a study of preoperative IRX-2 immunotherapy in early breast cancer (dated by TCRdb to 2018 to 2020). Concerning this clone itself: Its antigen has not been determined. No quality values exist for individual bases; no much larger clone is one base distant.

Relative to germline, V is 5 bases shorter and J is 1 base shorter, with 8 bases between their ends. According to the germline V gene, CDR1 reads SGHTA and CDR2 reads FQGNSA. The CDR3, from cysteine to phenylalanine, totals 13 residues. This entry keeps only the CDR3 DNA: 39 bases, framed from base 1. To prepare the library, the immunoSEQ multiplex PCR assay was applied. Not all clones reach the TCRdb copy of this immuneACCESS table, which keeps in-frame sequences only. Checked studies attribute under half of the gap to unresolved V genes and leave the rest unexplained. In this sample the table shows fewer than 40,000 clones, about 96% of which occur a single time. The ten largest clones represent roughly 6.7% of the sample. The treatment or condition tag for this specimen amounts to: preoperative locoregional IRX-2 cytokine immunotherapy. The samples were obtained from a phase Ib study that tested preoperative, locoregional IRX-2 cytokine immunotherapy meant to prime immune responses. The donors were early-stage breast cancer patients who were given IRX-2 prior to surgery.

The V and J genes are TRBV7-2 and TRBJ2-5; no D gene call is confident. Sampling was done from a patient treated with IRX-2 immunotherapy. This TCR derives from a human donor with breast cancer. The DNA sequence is TGTGCCAGCAGCGGTTCTATCCAAGAGACCCAGTACTTC. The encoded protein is CASSGSIQETQYF.